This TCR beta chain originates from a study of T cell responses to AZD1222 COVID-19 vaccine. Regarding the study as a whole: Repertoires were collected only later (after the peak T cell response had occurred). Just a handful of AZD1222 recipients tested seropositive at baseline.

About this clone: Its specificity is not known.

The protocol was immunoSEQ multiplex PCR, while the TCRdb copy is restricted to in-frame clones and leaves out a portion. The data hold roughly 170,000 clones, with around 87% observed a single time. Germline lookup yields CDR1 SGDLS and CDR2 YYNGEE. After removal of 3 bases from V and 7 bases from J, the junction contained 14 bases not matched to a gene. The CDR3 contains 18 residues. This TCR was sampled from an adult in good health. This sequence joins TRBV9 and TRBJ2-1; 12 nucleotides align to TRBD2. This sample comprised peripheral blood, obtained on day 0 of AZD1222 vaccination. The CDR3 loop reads CASSGGGTSGPHGNEQFF. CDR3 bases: TGTGCCAGCAGCGGGGGTGGGACTAGCGGGCCCCATGGGAATGAGCAGTTCTTC.